The 12 T cell receptor beta chains below were found in one sample sequenced in a study of molecular identifiers for immune sequencing clone quantification. Via MiXCR, TCRdb re-called the PCR reads, giving one row per CDR3 protein. The sample yields 300,000 to 400,000 distinct CDR3 sequences, roughly 24% seen once. Sequenced material: naive CD8+ T cells from blood, with Jurkat cell RNA spiked in. Subset reported: FACS-sorted CD8+CD4-CCR7+CD45RA+ naive T cells. Receptor source: a human donor in good health. Some libraries in this study had Jurkat cell RNA spiked in.

This clonotype was detected a few times. The chain has TRBV28 and TRBJ2-1; TRBD1 is a possible D gene (7 bases). V was pared by 3 bases and J by 7 bases, with 16 bases between. The CDR3 is 15 residues long. The germline V gene has CDR1 MDHEN and CDR2 SYDVKM. CDR3 DNA: TGTGCCAGCAGTTTTAGGGGGCTAGCGAGGAATGAGCAGTTCTTC. Amino acid sequence: CASSFRGLARNEQFF.

This clonotype was seen a few times. This chain links TRBV27 with TRBJ2-7, with TRBD2 as a possible D gene (5 bases). This CDR3 spans 12 amino acids. Trimming took off 3 bases at V and 7 bases at J, with 10 bases between the two ends. Germline CDR1 reads MNHEY; CDR2 reads SMNVEV (reference sequence). In DNA form, the CDR3 reads TGTGCCAGCAGTTTCTCTTCGGGGGAGCAGTACTTC. Its protein is CASSFSSGEQYF.

This clonotype was counted many times. CDR3 DNA sequence: TGTGCCAGCAGTTCACAGGGGGCGTCGGGCACTGAAGCTTTCTTT. This encodes CASSSQGASGTEAFF. V usage is TRBV28 and J usage is TRBJ1-1, with 9 bases that match TRBD1. Germline V gives CDR1 MDHEN, CDR2 SYDVKM. The CDR3 is 15 residues long. V shed 4 bases and J 4 bases; nucleotides not matched to a gene: 7.

As for this clonotype: The junction departs from germline at one end; a sequencing error may be responsible. The rearrangement uses TRBV29-1 and TRBJ2-3; either TRBD1 or TRBD2 may fit D (6 bases each). The CDR3 is 14 residues long. Germline CDR1 SQVTM, CDR2 ANQGSEA. The CDR3 loop reads CGVEGGSGEKTQYF. The CDR3 coding sequence is TGCGGCGTTGAGGGGGGAAGCGGCGAGAAAACGCAGTATTTT.

The genes are TRBV19 and TRBJ2-4; TRBD1 aligns across 10 bases. This CDR3 is built from 15 residues. The J segment lost 9 bases and the V segment lost 1 base, leaving 6 bases of the junction unmatched. Germline V gene sequence: CDR1 LNHDA, CDR2 SQIVND (reference sequence). CDR3 coding DNA: TGTGCCAGTAGTATAGCGGACAGGGGGTTAGGCATTCAGTACTTC. Translation gives CASSIADRGLGIQYF.

This chain joins TRBV6-6 and TRBJ1-1; D remains ambiguous. This CDR3 is built from 13 residues. Trimming removed 0 bases at V and 6 bases at J, with 8 bases between. Germline assignment: CDR1 MNHNY and CDR2 SVGAGI (reference sequence). CDR3 coding DNA: TGTGCCAGCAGTTACTCTCTGGGCTCTGAAGCTTTCTTT. This translates into CASSYSLGSEAFF.

This clonotype was observed many times. J is TRBJ2-3 and V is TRBV2; 7 bases line up with TRBD2. This CDR3 comprises 15 residues. Germline V gene sequence: CDR1 SNHLY, CDR2 FYNNEI. Unmatched junction bases numbered 7, after V lost 7 bases and J lost 0 bases. The CDR3 spells CASTTGGVSTDTQYF. The CDR3 DNA is TGTGCCAGCACCACTGGGGGGGTGAGCACAGATACGCAGTATTTT.

Points on this clonotype: This clone may be a read error of a much larger clone one base away. V and J are TRBV30 and TRBJ2-7, with TRBD1 identical over 10 bases. The CDR3 totals 14 residues. CDR1 and CDR2 (germline): GTSNPN, SVGIG (reference sequence). After removal of 2 bases from V and 2 bases from J, the junction contained 3 bases not matched to a gene. The CDR3 region is CAWSLGTGAYEQYF. The CDR3 nucleotides are TGTGCCTGGAGTCTCGGGACAGGGGCCTACGAGCAGTACTTC.

Ten or more counts support this clonotype. This rearrangement joins TRBV28 to TRBJ2-4, with unresolved D. Trimming shortened V by 5 bases and J by 0 bases, and 14 bases separated the two germline ends. The germline gives CDR1 MDHEN, CDR2 SYDVKM. This CDR3 contains 16 residues. The CDR3 DNA is TGTGCCAGCAGTCCCCCCAGCCTCCTAGCCAAAAACATTCAGTACTTC. It yields the protein CASSPPSLLAKNIQYF.

This chain connects TRBV7-9 to TRBJ2-5; D gene uncertain. This CDR3 has 13 amino acids. CDR1 is SEHNR, CDR2 FQNEAQ, per germline (reference sequence). Trimming removed 6 bases from V and 0 bases from J, with 8 bases in between. The CDR3 DNA reads TGTGCCAGCAGGAGAGACAACCAAGAGACCCAGTACTTC. This gives the protein CASRRDNQETQYF.

The chain recombines TRBV14 with TRBJ2-3; 11 bases are a match to TRBD2. Germline assignment: CDR1 SGHDN and CDR2 FVKESK. This CDR3 has 16 residues. J was trimmed by 0 bases and V by 8 bases; bases with no gene match: 7. CDR3 amino acids: CASSGTSGSSTDTQYF. Here the CDR3 DNA reads TGTGCCAGCTCCGGGACTAGCGGATCTAGCACAGATACGCAGTATTTT.

In its sample, this clonotype was seen many times. The chain couples TRBV3-1 to TRBJ2-3; D not resolved. V lost 1 base and J lost 6, with 5 bases in between. Germline CDR1 is LGHDT and CDR2 is YNNKEL (reference sequence). The length of the CDR3 is 12 residues. The CDR3 nucleotides read TGTGCCAGCAGCCAAGGGGATGATACGCAGTATTTT. It yields the protein CASSQGDDTQYF.